This T cell receptor (beta chain) is from a study of CD8 T cells in Susac syndrome. After extraction with the RNeasy kit, roughly 0.5 to 1 ug of the RNA was reverse transcribed using random hexamers. TCRdb reprocessed the immunoSEQ multiplex PCR reads via MiXCR and lists one record per CDR3 protein. The sample lists 150,000 to 200,000 distinct CDR3 sequences, about 96% occurring once. The sample taken for sequencing was CD4+ T cells from PBMCs. The sequence was collected from a human donor with multiple sclerosis.

The CDR3 spells CASSFGRRGHEQYF. Written as DNA, the CDR3 is TGTGCCAGCAGTTTCGGCCGACGGGGCCACGAGCAGTACTTC. The rearrangement links TRBV7-2 to TRBJ2-7; D tentatively fits TRBD1 or TRBD2 (5 bases each). V was cut by 6 bases and J by 5 bases, with 17 bases left in between. CDR1 and CDR2 (germline): SGHTA, FQGNSA. The CDR3 extends over 14 amino acids.